What follows describes a single TCR beta chain. A read error may produce the germline difference seen at one junction end. The data originate from a study of blood T cell repertoires in COVID-19. The V gene's germline CDR1 is LNHDA and CDR2 SQIVND (reference sequence). The CDR3 spans 14 residues. Per the original methods: Cell counts per sample came from amplifying reference gene primers. The protocol was immunoSEQ multiplex PCR, while the TCRdb copy is restricted to in-frame clones and leaves out a portion. The V and J calls and clone size were taken over from that table, and D and trimming were inferred from the DNA. The data hold around 460,000 clones, with around nine tenths observed a single time.

Source material: peripheral blood. This clonotype originated in a man younger than 30 with COVID-19, enrolled during active disease. V gene TRBV19 combines with J gene TRBJ1-3; 7 bases fit TRBD1. The CDR3 region is CASRIGGRGNTIYF. In DNA, the CDR3 is TGTGCCAGTAGAATAGGGGGCAGGGGAAACACCATATATTTT.